These T cell receptor beta chains were read from a single sample in a study of identical twins. TCRdb called the 5' RACE reads again in MiXCR, with one record for every CDR3 protein. The repertoire includes about 520,000 distinct CDR3 sequences, 22% of them detected once, and roughly 0.91% sits in the top ten. The same data also contributed to another study, on T cells expressing NK-cell markers.

The specimen sequenced was CD4+ T cells sorted from blood. Source of these receptors: a woman aged 18-35 years in good health. Each CDR3 is given with its conserved first and last residue.

j_call v_call cdr3_aa
TRBJ2-5 TRBV7-9 CASSAPDGRWGTQYF
TRBJ1-5 TRBV6-2/TRBV6-3 CASSPRDSQPNQPQHF
TRBJ2-5 TRBV5-1 CASSPGLQFMLYEAETQYF
TRBJ2-7 TRBV30 CAWGPYYEQYF
TRBJ1-1 TRBV12-3/TRBV12-4 CASSPQGAPEAFF
TRBJ1-3 TRBV3-1 CASSQGVGGNTIYF
TRBJ2-1 TRBV7-3 CASSSDRDNEQFF
TRBJ1-3 TRBV20-1 CSARDIRGVGDTIYF
TRBJ2-1 TRBV20-1 CSASARTSGPYNEQFF
TRBJ1-1 TRBV7-2 CASSPKGAVGTEAFF
TRBJ2-1 TRBV7-9 CASSLVSNEQFF